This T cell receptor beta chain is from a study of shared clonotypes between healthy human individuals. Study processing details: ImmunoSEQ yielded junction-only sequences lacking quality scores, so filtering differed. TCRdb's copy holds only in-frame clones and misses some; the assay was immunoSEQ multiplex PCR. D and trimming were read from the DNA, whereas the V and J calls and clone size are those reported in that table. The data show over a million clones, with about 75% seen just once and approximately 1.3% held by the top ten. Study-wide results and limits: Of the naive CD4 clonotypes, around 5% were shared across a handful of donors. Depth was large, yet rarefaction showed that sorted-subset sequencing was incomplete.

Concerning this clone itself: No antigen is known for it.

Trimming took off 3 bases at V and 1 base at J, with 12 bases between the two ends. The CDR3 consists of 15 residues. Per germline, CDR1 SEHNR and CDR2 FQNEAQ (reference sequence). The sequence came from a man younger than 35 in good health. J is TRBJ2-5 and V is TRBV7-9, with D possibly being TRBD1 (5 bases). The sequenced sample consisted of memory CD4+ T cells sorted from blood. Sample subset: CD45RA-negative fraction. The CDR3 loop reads CASSLDTGVQETQYF. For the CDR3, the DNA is TGTGCCAGCAGCTTGGATACAGGAGTCCAAGAGACCCAGTACTTC.